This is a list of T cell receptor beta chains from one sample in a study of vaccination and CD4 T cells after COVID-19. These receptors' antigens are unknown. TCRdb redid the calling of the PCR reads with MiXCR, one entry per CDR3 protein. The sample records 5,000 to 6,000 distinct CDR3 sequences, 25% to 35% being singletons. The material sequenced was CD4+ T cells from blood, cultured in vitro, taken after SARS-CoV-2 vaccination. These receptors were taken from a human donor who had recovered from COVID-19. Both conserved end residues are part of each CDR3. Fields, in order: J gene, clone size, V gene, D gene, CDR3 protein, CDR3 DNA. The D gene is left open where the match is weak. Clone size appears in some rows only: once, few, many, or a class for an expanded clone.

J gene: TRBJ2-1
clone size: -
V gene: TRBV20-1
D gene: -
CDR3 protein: CSARIGIWQNEQFF
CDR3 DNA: TGCAGTGCTAGAATTGGGATATGGCAGAATGAGCAGTTCTTC

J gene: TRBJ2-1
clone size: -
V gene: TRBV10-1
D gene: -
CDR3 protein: CASSELGGSYNEQFF
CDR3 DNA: TGCGCCAGCAGTGAGTTGGGTGGCTCCTACAATGAGCAGTTCTTC

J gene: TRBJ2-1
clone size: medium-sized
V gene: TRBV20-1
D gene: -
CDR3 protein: CSAGGSGFF
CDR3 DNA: TGCAGTGCGGGTGGTAGTGGGTTCTTC

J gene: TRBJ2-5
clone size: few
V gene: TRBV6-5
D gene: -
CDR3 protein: CASSFGDRETQYF
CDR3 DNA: TGTGCCAGCAGTTTCGGGGATAGGGAGACCCAGTACTTC

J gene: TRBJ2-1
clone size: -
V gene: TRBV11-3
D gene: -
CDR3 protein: CASSLDRRSSYNEQFF
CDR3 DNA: TGTGCCAGCAGCTTAGATCGGCGGAGCTCCTACAATGAGCAGTTCTTC

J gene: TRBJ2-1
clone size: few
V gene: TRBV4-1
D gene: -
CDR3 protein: CASSVQFSSSYNEQFF
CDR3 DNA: TGTGCCAGCAGCGTACAGTTCTCGAGCTCCTACAATGAGCAGTTCTTC

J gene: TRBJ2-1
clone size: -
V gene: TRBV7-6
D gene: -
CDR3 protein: CASSSLRGGEQFF
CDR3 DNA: TGTGCCAGCAGCTCCCTCAGGGGCGGTGAGCAGTTCTTC

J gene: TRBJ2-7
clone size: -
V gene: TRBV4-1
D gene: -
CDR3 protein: CASSQDYYEQYF
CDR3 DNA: TGCGCCAGCAGCCAAGACTACTACGAGCAGTACTTC

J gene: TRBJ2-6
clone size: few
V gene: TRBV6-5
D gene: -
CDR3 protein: CASSYRGEGSGANVLTF
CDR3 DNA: TGTGCCAGCAGTTACCGGGGCGAGGGGTCCGGGGCCAACGTCCTGACTTTC

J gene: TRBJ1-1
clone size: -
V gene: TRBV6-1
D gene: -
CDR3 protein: CASSWIGVMNTEAFF
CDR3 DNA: TGTGCCAGCAGCTGGATTGGGGTGATGAACACTGAAGCTTTCTTT

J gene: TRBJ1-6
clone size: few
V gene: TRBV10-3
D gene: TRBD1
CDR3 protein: CAISPSGQGGNSPLHF
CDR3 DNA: TGTGCCATCAGTCCTTCGGGACAGGGTGGGAATTCACCCCTCCACTTT

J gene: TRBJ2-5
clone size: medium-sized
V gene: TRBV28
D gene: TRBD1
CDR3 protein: CASSGWDREEETQYF
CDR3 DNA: TGTGCCAGCAGTGGCTGGGACAGGGAAGAAGAGACCCAGTACTTC

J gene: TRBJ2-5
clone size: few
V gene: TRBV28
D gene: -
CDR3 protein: CASSLAGGPQETQYF
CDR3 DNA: TGTGCCAGCAGCCTCGCTGGGGGACCTCAAGAGACCCAGTACTTC

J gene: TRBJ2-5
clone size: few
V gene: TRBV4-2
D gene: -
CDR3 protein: CASSQEGSGWGGTQYF
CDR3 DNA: TGTGCCAGCAGCCAAGAAGGCTCAGGGTGGGGTGGGACCCAGTACTTC

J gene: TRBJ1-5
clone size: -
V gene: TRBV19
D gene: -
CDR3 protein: CASSITGGRNQPQHF
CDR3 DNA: TGTGCCAGTAGTATAACCGGGGGGCGGAATCAGCCCCAGCATTTT

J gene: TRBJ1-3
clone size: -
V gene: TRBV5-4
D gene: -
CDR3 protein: CASSFIGAGNTIYF
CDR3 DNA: TGTGCCAGCAGCTTCATTGGGGCTGGAAACACCATATATTTT

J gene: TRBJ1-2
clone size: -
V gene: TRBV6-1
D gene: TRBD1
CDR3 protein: CASGPGQGAGGYTF
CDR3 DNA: TGTGCCAGCGGACCGGGACAGGGGGCTGGGGGCTACACCTTC

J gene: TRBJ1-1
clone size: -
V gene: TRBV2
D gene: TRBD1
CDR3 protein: CASRGDRGEAFF
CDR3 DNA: TGTGCCAGCAGGGGTGACAGGGGTGAAGCTTTCTTT

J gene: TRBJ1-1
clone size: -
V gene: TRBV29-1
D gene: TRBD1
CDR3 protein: CSVPKPTGGTEAFF
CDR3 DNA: TGCAGCGTCCCTAAACCTACAGGGGGCACTGAAGCTTTCTTT

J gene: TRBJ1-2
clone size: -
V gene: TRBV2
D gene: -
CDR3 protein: CASGGSMYTF
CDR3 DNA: TGTGCCAGCGGCGGGTCGATGTACACCTTC

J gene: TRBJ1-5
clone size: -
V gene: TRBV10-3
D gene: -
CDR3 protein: CAIGALSNQSQHF
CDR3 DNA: TGTGCCATCGGGGCCCTGAGCAATCAGTCCCAGCATTTT

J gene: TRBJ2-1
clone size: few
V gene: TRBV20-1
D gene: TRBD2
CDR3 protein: CSARGASGETYNEQFF
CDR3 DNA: TGCAGTGCTAGAGGGGCTAGCGGGGAAACCTACAATGAGCAGTTCTTC

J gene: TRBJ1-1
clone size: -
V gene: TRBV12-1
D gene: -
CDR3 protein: CASSFSRAPVTEAFF
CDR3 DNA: TGTGCCAGCAGCTTTTCGAGGGCGCCTGTCACTGAAGCTTTCTTT

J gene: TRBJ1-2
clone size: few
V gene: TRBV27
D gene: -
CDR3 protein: CASSKGIPYGYTF
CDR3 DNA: TGTGCCAGCAGTAAGGGGATTCCCTATGGCTACACCTTC

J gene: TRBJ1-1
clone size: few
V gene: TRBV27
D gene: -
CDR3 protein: CASRVVPGTGNTEAFF
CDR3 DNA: TGTGCCAGCAGAGTTGTGCCCGGGACGGGGAACACTGAAGCTTTCTTT